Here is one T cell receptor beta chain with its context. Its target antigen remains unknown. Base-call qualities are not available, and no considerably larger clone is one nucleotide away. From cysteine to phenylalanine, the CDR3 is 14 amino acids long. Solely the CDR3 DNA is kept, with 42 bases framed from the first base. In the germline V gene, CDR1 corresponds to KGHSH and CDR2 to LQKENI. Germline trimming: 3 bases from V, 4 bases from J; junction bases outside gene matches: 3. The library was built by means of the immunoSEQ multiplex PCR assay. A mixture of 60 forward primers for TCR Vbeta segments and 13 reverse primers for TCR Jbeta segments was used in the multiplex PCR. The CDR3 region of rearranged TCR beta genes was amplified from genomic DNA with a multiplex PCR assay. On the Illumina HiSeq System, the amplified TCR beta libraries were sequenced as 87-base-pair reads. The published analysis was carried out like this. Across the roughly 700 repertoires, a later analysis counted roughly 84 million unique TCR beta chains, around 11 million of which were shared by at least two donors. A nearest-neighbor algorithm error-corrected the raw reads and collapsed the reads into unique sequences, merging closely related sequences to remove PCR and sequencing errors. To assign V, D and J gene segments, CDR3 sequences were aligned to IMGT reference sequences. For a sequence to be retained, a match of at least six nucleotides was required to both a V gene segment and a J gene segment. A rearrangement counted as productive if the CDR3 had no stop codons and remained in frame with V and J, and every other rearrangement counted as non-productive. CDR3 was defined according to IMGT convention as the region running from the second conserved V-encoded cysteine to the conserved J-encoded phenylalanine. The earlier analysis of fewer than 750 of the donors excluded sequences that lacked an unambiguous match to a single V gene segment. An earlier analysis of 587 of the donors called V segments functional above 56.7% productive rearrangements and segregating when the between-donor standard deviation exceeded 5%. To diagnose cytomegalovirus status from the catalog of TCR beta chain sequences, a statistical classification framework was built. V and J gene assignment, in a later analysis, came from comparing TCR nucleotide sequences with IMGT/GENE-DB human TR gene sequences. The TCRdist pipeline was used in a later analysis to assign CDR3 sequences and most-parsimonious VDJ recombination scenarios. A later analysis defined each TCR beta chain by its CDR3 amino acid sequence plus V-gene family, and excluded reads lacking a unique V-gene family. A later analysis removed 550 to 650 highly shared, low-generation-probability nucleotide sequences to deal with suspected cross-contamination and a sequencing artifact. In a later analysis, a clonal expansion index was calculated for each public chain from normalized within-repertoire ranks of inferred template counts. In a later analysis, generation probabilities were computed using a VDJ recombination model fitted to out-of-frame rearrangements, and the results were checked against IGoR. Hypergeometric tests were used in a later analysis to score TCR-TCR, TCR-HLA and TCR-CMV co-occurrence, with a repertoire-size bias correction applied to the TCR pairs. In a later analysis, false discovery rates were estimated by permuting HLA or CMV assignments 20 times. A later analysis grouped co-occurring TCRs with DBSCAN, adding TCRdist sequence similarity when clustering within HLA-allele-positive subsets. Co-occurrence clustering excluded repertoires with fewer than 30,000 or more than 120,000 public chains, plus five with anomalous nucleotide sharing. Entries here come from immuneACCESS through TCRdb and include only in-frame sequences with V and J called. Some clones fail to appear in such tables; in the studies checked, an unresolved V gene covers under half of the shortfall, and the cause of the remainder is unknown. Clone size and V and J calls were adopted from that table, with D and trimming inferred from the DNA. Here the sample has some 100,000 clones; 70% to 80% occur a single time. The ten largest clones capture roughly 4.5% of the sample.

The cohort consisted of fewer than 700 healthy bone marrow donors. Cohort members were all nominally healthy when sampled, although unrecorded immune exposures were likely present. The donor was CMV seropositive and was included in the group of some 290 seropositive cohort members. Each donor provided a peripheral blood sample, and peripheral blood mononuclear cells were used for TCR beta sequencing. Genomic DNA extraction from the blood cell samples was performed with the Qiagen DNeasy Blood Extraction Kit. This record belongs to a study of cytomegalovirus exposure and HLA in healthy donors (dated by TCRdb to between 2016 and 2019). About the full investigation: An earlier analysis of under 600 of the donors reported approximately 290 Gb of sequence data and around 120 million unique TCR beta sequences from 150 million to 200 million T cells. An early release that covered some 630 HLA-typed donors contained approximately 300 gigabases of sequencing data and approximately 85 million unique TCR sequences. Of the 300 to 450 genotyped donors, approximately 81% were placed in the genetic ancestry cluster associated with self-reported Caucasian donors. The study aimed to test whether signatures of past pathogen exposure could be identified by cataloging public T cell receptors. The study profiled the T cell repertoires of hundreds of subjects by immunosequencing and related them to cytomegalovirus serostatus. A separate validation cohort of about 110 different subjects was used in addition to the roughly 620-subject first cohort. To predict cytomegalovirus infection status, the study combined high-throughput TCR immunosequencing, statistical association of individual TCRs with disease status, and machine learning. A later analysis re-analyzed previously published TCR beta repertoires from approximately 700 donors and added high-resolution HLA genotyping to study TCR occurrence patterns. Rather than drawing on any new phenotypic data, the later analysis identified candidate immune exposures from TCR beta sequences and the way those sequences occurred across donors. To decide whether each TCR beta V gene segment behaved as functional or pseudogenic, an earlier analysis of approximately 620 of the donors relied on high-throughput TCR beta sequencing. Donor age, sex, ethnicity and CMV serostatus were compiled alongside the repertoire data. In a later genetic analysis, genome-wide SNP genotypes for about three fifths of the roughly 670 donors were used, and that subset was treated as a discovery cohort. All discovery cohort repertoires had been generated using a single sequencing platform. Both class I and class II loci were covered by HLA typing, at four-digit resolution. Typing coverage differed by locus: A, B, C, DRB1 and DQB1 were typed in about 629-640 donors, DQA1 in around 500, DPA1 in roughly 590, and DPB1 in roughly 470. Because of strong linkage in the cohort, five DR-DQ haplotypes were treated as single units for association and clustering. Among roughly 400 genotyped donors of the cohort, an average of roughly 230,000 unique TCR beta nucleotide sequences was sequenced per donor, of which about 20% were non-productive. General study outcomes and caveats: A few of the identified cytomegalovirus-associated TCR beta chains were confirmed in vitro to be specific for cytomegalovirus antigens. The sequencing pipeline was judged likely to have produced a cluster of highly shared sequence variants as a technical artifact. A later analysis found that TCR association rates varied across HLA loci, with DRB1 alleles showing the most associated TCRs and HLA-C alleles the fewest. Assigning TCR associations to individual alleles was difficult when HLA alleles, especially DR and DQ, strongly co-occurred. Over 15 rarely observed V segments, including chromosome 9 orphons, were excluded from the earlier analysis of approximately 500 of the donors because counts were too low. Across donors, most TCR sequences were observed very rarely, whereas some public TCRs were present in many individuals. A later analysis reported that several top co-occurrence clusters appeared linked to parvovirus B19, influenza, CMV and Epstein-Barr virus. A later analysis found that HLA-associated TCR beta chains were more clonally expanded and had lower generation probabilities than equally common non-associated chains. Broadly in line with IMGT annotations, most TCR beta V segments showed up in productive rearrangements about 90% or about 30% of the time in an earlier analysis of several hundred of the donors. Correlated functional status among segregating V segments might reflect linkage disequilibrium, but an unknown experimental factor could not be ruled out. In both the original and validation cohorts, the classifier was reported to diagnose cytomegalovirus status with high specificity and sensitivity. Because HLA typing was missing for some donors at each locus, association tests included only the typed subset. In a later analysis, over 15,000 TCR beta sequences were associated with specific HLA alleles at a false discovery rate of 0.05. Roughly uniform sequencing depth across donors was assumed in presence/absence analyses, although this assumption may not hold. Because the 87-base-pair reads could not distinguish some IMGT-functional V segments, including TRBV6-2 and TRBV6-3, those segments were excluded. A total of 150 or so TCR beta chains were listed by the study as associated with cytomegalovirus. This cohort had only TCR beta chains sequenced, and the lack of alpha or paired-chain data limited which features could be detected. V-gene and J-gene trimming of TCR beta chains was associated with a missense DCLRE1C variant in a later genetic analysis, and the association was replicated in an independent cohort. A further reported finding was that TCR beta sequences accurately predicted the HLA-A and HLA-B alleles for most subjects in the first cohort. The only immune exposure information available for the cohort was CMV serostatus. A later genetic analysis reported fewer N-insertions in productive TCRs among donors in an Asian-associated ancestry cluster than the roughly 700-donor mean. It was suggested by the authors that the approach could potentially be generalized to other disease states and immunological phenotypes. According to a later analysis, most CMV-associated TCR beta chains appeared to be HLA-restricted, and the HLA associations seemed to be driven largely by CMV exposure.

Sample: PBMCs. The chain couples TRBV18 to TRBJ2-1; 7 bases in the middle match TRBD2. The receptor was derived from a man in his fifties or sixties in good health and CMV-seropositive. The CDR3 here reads CASSPGGSYNEQFF. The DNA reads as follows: TGTGCCAGCTCACCGGGGGGGTCGTACAATGAGCAGTTCTTC. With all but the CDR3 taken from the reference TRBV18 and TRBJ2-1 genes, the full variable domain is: NAGVMQNPRHLVRRRGQEARLRCSPMKGHSHVYWYRQLPEEGLKFMVYLQKENIIDESGMPKERFSAEFPKEGPSILRIQQVVRGDSAAYFCASSPGGSYNEQFFGPGTRLTVL.